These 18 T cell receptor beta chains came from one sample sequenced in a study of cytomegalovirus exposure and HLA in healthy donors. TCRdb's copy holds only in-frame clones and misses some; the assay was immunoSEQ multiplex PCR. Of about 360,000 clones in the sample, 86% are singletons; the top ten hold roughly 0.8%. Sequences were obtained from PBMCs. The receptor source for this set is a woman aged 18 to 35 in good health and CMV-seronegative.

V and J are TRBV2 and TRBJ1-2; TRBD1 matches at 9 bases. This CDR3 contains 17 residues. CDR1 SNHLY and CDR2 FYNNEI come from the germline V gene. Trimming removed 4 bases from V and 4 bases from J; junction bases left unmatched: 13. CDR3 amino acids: CASSGDRVKGVGYGYTF. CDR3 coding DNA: TGTGCCAGCAGTGGGGACAGGGTAAAAGGTGTAGGCTATGGCTACACCTTC.

CDR3: CAISVTGTGQPQHF. The CDR3 DNA follows: TGTGCCATCAGTGTCACAGGGACCGGTCAGCCCCAGCATTTT. This chain links TRBV10-3 with TRBJ1-5; D is possibly TRBD1 (6 bases). The CDR3 sequence is 14 residues long. Trimming took off 4 bases at V and 6 bases at J, with 13 bases between the two ends. Germline CDR1 and CDR2: ENHRY and SYGVKD.

The CDR3 region has the DNA TGTGCCAGCTCATCACGACAGGGAGAGACCCAGTACTTC. This translates into CASSSRQGETQYF. The rearrangement links TRBV18 to TRBJ2-5; 7 nucleotides line up with TRBD1. The CDR3 extends over 13 amino acids. The germline V gene encodes CDR1 KGHSH and CDR2 LQKENI. Germline trimming cut 5 bases from V and 4 bases from J; bases unmatched to any gene: 4.

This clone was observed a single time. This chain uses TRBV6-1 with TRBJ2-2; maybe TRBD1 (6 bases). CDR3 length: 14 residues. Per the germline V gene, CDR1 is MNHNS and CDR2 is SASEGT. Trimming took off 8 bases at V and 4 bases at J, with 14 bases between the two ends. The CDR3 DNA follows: TGTGCCAGCTCTTTAGGACAGCGCACCGGGGAGCTGTTTTTT. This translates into CASSLGQRTGELFF.

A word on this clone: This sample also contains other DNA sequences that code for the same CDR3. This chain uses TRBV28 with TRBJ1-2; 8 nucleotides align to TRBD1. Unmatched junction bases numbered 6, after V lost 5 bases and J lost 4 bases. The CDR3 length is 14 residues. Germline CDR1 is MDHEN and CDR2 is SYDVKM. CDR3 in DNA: TGTGCCAGCAGTCCACAGGGGGGAACCTATGGCTACACCTTC. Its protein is CASSPQGGTYGYTF.

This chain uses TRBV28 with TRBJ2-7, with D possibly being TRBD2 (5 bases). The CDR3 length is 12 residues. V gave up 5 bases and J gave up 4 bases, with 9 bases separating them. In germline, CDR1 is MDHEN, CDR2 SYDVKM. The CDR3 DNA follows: TGTGCCAGCAGTGACGGGGTATACGAGCAGTACTTC. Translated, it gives CASSDGVYEQYF.

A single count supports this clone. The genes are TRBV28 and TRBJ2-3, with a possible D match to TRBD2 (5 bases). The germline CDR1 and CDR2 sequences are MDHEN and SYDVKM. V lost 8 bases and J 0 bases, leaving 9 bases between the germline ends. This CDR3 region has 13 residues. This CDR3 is CASASGSTDTQYF. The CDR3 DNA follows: TGTGCCAGCGCAAGCGGTAGCACAGATACGCAGTATTTT.

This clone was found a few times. CDR3 loop: CASKRGADYGYTF. CDR3 DNA sequence: TGTGCCAGCAAGCGGGGGGCGGACTATGGCTACACCTTC. The gene calls are TRBV27 and TRBJ1-2, with D possibly matching TRBD1 (6 bases). From germline, CDR1 is MNHEY and CDR2 SMNVEV (reference sequence). CDR3 size: 13 residues. V was pared by 7 bases and J by 3 bases, with 12 bases between.

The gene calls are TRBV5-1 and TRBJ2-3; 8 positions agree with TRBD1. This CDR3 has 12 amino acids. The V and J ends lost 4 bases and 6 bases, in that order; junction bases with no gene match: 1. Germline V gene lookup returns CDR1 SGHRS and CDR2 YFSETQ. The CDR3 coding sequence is TGCGCCAGCAGCCGGGACAGGGATACGCAGTATTTT. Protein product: CASSRDRDTQYF.

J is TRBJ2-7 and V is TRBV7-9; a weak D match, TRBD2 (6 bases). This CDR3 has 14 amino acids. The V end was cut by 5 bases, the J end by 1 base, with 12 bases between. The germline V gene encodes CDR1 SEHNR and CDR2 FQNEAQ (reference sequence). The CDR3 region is CASSPGRGSYEQYF. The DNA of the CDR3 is TGTGCCAGCAGCCCCGGGCGGGGATCCTACGAGCAGTACTTC. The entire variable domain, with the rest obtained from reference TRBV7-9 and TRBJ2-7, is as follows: DTGVSQNPRHKITKRGQNVTFRCDPISEHNRLYWYRQTLGQGPEFLTYFQNEAQLEKSRLLSDRFSAERPKGSFSTLEIQRTEQGDSAMYLCASSPGRGSYEQYFGPGTRLTVT.

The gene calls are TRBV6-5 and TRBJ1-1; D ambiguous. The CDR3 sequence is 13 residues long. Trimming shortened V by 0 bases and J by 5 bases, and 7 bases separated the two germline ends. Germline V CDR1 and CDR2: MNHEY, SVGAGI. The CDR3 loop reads CASSYSPSTEAFF. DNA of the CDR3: TGTGCCAGCAGTTACTCCCCTTCTACTGAAGCTTTCTTT.

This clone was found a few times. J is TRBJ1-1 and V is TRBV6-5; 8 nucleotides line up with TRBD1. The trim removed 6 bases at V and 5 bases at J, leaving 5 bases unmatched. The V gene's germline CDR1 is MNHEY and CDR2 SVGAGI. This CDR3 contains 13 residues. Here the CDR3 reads CASRGQGRTEAFF. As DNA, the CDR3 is TGTGCCAGCAGAGGACAGGGAAGGACTGAAGCTTTCTTT.

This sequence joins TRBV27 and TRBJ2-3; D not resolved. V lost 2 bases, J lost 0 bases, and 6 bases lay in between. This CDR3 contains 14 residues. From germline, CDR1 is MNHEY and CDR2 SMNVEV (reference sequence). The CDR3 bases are TGTGCCAGCAGTTTACTACAGAGCACAGATACGCAGTATTTT. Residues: CASSLLQSTDTQYF.

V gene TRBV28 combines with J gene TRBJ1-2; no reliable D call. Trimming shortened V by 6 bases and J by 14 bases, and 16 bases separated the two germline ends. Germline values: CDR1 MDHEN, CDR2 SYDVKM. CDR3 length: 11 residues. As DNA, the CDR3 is TGTGCCAGCAGCCTTGGTCAGGATCGGACCTTC. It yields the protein CASSLGQDRTF.

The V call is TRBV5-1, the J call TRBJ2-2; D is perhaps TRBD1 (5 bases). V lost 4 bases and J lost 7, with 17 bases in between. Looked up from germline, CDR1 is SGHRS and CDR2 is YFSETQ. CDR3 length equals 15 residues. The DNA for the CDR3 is TGCGCCAGCAGCCAGGATGGGGCTCAGGGCGGGGAGCTGTTTTTT. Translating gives CASSQDGAQGGELFF.

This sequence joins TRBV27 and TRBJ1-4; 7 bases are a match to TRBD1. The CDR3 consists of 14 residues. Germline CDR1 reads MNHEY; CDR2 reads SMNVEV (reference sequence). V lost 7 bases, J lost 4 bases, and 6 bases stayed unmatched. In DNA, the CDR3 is TGTGCCAGCAATGAGACAGGGTGTAATGAAAAACTGTTTTTT. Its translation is CASNETGCNEKLFF.

The CDR3 DNA follows: TGCGCCAGCAGCTTGGGTCAGGGGAAGTCCTACGAGCAGTACTTC. Its translation is CASSLGQGKSYEQYF. The J gene is TRBJ2-7, the V gene TRBV5-1, with D possibly TRBD1 on 6 matching bases. The V and J ends lost 0 bases and 1 base respectively, with 11 bases between them. This CDR3 spans 15 amino acids. Looked up from germline, CDR1 is SGHRS and CDR2 is YFSETQ.

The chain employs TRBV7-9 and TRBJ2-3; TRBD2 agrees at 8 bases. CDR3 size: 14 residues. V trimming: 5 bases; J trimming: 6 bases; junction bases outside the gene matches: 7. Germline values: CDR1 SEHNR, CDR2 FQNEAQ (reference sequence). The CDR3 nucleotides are TGTGCCAGCAGCCAAGGACTAGCTGAGGATACGCAGTATTTT. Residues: CASSQGLAEDTQYF.